Listed here is a single T cell receptor (beta chain). Antigen specificity is unknown. The germline CDR1 and CDR2 sequences are SGHRS and YFSETQ. V was clipped by 0 bases and J by 4 bases, with 10 bases between them. This CDR3 has 14 amino acids. This table comes from immunoSEQ multiplex PCR, and its TCRdb copy is limited to in-frame clones, with some not included. In the table there are around 100,000 clones, roughly 86% of which are singletons. The data were taken from a study of T cell responses to AZD1222 COVID-19 vaccine. Findings and caveats of the study: Reports say nearly half of spike-specific TCRs go after unmutated variant regions. Spike was spanned by vaccine-associated CD4 TCRs, with dominance at 160-218 and 743-854.

Source: peripheral blood, taken on day 0 of MenACWY control vaccination. The sequence derives from an adult in good health. This chain joins TRBV5-1 and TRBJ1-1; no definite D call. CDR3 nucleotides: TGCGCCAGCAGCTTGGTGGCAGGAAGCACTGAAGCTTTCTTT. Translated: CASSLVAGSTEAFF.